This T cell receptor beta chain was documented in a study of molecular identifiers for immune sequencing clone quantification. The study's findings and limits: Clones with over 20 RNA copies captured over 99% of effector molecules but under 1% of naive ones. For highly expanded clones, sizes could be underestimated when identical TCR molecules share a barcode.

This clonotype was seen ten or more times. The target antigen is unknown. CDR1 and CDR2 (germline): SGHAT, FQNNGV. V was pared by 4 bases and J by 0 bases, with 12 bases between. The CDR3 spans 15 residues. Using its own MiXCR run on the PCR reads, TCRdb lists one record per CDR3 protein. The data contain over 300,000 distinct CDR3 sequences, roughly 24% of them seen just once; the ten biggest clones take up 0.74%. The origin of this receptor is a human donor in good health. Some libraries in this study had Jurkat cell RNA spiked in. The sequenced sample was naive CD8+ T cells from blood, with Jurkat cell RNA spiked in. Subset indicated: FACS-sorted CD8+CD4-CCR7+CD45RA+ naive T cells. The chain links TRBV11-2 to TRBJ2-5; D may match TRBD1 or TRBD2 (5 bases each). Here the CDR3 reads CASSSSGGHQETQYF. CDR3 nucleotides: TGTGCCAGCAGCTCATCTGGGGGTCACCAAGAGACCCAGTACTTC.